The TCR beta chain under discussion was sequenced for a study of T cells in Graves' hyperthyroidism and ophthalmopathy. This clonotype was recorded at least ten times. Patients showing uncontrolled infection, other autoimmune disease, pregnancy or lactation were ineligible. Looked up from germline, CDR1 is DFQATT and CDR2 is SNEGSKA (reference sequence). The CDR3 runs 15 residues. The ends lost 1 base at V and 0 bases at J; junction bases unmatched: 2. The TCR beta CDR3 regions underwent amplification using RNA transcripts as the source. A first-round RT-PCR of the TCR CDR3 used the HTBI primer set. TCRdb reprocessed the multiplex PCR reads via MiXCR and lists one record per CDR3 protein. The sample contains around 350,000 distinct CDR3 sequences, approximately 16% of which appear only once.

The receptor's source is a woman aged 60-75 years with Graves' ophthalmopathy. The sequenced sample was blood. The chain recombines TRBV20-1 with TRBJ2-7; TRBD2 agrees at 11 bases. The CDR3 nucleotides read TGCAGTGCTAGAGTAGGGACTAGCGGCTCCTACGAGCAGTACTTC. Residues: CSARVGTSGSYEQYF.